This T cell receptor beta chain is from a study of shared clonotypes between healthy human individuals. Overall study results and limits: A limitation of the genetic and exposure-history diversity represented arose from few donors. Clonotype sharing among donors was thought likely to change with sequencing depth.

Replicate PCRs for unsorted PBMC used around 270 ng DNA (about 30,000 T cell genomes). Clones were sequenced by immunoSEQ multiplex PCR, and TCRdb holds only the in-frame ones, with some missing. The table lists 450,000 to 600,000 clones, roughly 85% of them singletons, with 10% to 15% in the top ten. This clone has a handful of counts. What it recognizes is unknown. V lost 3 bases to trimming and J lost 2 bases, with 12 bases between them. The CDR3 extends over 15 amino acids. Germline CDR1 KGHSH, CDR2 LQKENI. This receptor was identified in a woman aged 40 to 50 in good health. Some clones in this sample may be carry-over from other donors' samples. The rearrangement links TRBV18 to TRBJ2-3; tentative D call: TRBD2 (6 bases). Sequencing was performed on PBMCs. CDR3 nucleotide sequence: TGTGCCAGCTCACCTAGCGGAAGCTACACAGATACGCAGTATTTT. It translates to CASSPSGSYTDTQYF. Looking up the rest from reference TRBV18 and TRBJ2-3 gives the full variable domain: NAGVMQNPRHLVRRRGQEARLRCSPMKGHSHVYWYRQLPEEGLKFMVYLQKENIIDESGMPKERFSAEFPKEGPSILRIQQVVRGDSAAYFCASSPSGSYTDTQYFGPGTRLTVL.